This T cell receptor beta chain was recorded in a study of early T cells in non-severe SARS-CoV-2 infection. Per the germline V gene, CDR1 is WSHSY and CDR2 is SAAADI. The V gene lost 9 bases and the J gene lost 3 bases, with 12 bases spanning the gap. CDR3 size: 13 residues. This clonotype turned up a few times. TCRdb processed the 5' RACE reads anew with MiXCR; each CDR3 protein has one entry. This sample has some 56,000 distinct CDR3 sequences; over 9.5% occur once, and the top ten carry 6.5%. The chain combines TRBV10-2 with TRBJ2-4; D may be TRBD1 (6 bases). The sequencing sample was made of whole blood. This sequence originates from an adult who was a healthcare worker with PCR-confirmed SARS-CoV-2 infection or an uninfected control (not recorded which). CDR3 coding DNA: TGCGCCAGTCTGGCAGGGGACAAAAACATTCAGTACTTC. It encodes CASLAGDKNIQYF.